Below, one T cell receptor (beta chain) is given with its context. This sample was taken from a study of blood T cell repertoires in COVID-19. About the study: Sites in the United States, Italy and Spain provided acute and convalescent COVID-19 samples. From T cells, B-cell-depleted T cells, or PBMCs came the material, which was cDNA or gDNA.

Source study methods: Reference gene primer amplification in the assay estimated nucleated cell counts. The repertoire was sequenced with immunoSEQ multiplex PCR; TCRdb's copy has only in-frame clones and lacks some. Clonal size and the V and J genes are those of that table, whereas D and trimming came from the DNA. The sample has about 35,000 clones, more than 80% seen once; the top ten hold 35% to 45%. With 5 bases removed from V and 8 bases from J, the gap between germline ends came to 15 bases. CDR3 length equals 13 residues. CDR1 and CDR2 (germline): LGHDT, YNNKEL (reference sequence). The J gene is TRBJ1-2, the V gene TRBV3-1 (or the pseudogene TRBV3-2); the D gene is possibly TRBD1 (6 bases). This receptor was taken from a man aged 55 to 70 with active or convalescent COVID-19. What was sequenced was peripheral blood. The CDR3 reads CASSRTALAGYTF. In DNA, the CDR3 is TGTGCCAGCAGCAGGACAGCCCTGGCGGGCTACACCTTC.